The 13 T cell receptor beta chains listed next were all sequenced from one sample in a study. TCRdb reprocessed the RT-PCR reads via MiXCR and lists one record per CDR3 protein. The sample yields about 680,000 distinct CDR3 sequences, over 12% seen once. Sequences were obtained from memory CD4+ T cells from blood. The receptors shown here come from a female donor in good health, serving as a healthy control.

This clonotype came up many times. This chain links TRBV12-3 or TRBV12-4 with TRBJ2-1, with 12 bases identical to TRBD2. The CDR3 is 15 amino acids. V was clipped by 6 bases and J by 7 bases; unmatched bases: 7. The CDR3 bases are TGTGCCAGCAGGCTACTAGCGGGAGGTGAGAATGAGCAGTTCTTC. Amino acid sequence: CASRLLAGGENEQFF.

This clonotype was counted ten times or more. The rearrangement uses TRBV6-1 and TRBJ1-1; D not resolved. Germline V lookup: CDR1 MNHNS, CDR2 SASEGT. V lost 5 bases, J lost 0 bases, and 10 bases lay in between. The CDR3 has 14 residues. The CDR3 protein is CASSRDPLNTEAFF. CDR3 nucleotides: TGTGCCAGCAGTAGGGATCCGTTGAACACTGAAGCTTTCTTT.

The chain has TRBV5-1 and TRBJ1-4; TRBD1 might be the D (6 bases). The germline gives CDR1 SGHRS, CDR2 YFSETQ. Trimming shortened V by 1 base and J by 6 bases, and 19 bases separated the two germline ends. The CDR3 extends over 17 amino acids. The CDR3 DNA follows: TGCGCCAGCAGCTTGATACCACAGGGCGATAATGATGAAAAACTGTTTTTT. Translated: CASSLIPQGDNDEKLFF.

This clonotype was observed a handful of times. V gene TRBV3-1 combines with J gene TRBJ1-2; D possibly corresponds to TRBD1 (5 bases). The CDR3 is 12 amino acids. Per the germline V gene, CDR1 is LGHDT and CDR2 is YNNKEL (reference sequence). V was clipped by 7 bases and J by 6 bases, with 12 bases between them. The CDR3 spells CASNHRNDGYTF. CDR3 DNA: TGTGCCAGCAACCACAGGAACGATGGCTACACCTTC.

This clonotype appeared many times. V is TRBV6-6 and J is TRBJ2-2; no reliable D call. The CDR3 has 15 amino acids. Trimming removed 3 bases at V and 5 bases at J, with 13 bases between. Germline V CDR1 and CDR2: MNHNY, SVGAGI (reference sequence). The CDR3 bases are TGTGCCAGCAGTTATGCCACTTACGCTACCGGGGAGCTGTTTTTT. Protein: CASSYATYATGELFF.

This clonotype was seen at least ten times. A junction end diverges from the germline sequence, so it may reflect a read error. This chain connects TRBV5-1 to TRBJ2-5, with 11 nucleotides matching TRBD1. The CDR3 is 15 amino acids. CDR1 and CDR2 from the germline V gene are SGHRS and YFSETQ. The CDR3 sequence: CASSSGTGGQETQYF. The DNA of the CDR3 is TGTGCCAGCAGCTCCGGGACAGGGGGACAAGAGACCCAGTACTTC.

The rearrangement joins TRBV20-1 to TRBJ2-1; 9 bases align to TRBD2. The CDR3 contains 15 residues. V dropped 5 bases and J dropped 7; count of bases not matched to a gene: 12. Germline lookup yields CDR1 DFQATT and CDR2 SNEGSKA (reference sequence). CDR3 sequence: CSARPRAGGLNEQFF. The CDR3 bases are TGCAGTGCTCGCCCTCGAGCGGGAGGTCTGAATGAGCAGTTCTTC.

The gene calls are TRBV7-2 and TRBJ2-1; TRBD2 matches at 10 bases. CDR1 and CDR2 from the germline V gene are SGHTA and FQGNSA. The CDR3 covers 16 residues. The V segment lost 3 bases and the J segment 3 bases; nucleotides outside the gene matches: 5. The CDR3 here is CASSFQTSGNYNEQFF. The DNA of the CDR3 is TGTGCCAGCAGCTTTCAAACTAGCGGGAACTACAATGAGCAGTTCTTC.

The rearrangement links TRBV6-6 to TRBJ2-7, with 11 bases that match TRBD1. Germline CDR1 reads MNHNY; CDR2 reads SVGAGI (reference sequence). The ends lost 2 bases at V and 2 bases at J; junction bases unmatched: 5. The CDR3 is 16 residues long. The CDR3 here is CASSYPEGQGAYEQYF. The CDR3 DNA reads TGTGCCAGCAGTTACCCGGAGGGACAGGGGGCCTACGAGCAGTACTTC.

The chain recombines TRBV5-6 with TRBJ1-4; weak D call: TRBD1 (6 bases). The CDR3 spans 16 residues. V was shortened by 4 bases and J by 6 bases, with 19 bases between the two germline ends. Germline V CDR1 and CDR2: SGHDT, YYEEEE. DNA of the CDR3: TGTGCCAGCAGCCACCGAAGGGGGGGGGCGGATGAAAAACTGTTTTTT. It specifies CASSHRRGGADEKLFF.

This clonotype was counted many times. The V and J genes are TRBV12-3 or TRBV12-4 and TRBJ2-3; D unclear. This CDR3 region has 13 residues. The V and J ends lost 3 bases and 4 bases respectively, with 8 bases between them. CDR3 bases: TGTGCCAGCAGTTTCCTGAGTTCAGATACGCAGTATTTT. This translates into CASSFLSSDTQYF.

This clonotype appeared many times. The genes are TRBV6-5 and TRBJ2-7; D gene ambiguous. The V end lost 3 bases, the J end lost 3 bases, and 9 bases lay between the germline ends. The germline gives CDR1 MNHEY, CDR2 SVGAGI. The CDR3 has 13 residues. Written as DNA, the CDR3 is TGTGCCAGCAGTTATGACTCTATCTACGAGCAGTACTTC. Amino acid sequence: CASSYDSIYEQYF.

This chain uses TRBV15 with TRBJ2-1; D remains ambiguous. Trimming shortened V by 1 base and J by 5 bases, and 6 bases separated the two germline ends. This CDR3 region has 13 residues. From germline, CDR1 is LNHNV and CDR2 YYDKDF (reference sequence). CDR3 protein: CATSRGLHNEQFF. The CDR3 DNA is TGTGCCACCAGCAGAGGTCTTCACAATGAGCAGTTCTTC.